This T cell receptor beta chain was retrieved from a study of T-cell memory formation after mild COVID-19. Study as a whole: Clusters were largely donor specific.

This clonotype was seen a few times. Its matching antigen is unknown. MiXCR, applied by TCRdb to the 5' RACE reads, yields one record per CDR3 protein. The data show approximately 260,000 distinct CDR3 sequences, 16% seen once. Trimming left V 6 bases short and J 12 bases short, with 13 bases between. CDR3 length equals 10 residues. The germline V gene encodes CDR1 SGDLS and CDR2 YYNGEE. Study results and caveats: The study found balanced CD4/CD8 in clones contracting day 15 to 85 and a CD4+ lean in later expanders. Shrinking CD4+ clones resided mostly in CM and EM, and CD8+ ones in EMRA.

This TCR derives from a man between 18 and 29 years old who had mild COVID-19 (a few samples of this study predate the infection). Cell type and time point are not known. This chain uses TRBV9 with TRBJ2-7; D possibly corresponds to TRBD1 (5 bases). Sequenced: PBMCs or a T cell subset sorted from them (not recorded which). CDR3 nucleotides: TGTGCCAGCACCCGCCAGGGTAGGTACGTC. Protein sequence: CASTRQGRYV.